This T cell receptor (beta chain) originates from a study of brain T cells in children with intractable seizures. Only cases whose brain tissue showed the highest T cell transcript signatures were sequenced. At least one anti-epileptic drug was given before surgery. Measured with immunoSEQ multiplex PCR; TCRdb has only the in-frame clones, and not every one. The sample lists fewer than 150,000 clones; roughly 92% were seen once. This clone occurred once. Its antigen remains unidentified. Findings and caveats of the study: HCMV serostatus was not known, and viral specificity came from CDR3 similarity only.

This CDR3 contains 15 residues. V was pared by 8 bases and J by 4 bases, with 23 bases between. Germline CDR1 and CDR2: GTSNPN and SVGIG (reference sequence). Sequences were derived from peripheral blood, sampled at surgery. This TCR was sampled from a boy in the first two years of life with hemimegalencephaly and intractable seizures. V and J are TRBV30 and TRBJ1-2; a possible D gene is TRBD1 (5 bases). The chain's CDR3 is CAGTITSGLFYGYTF. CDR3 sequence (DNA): TGTGCCGGGACTATCACCTCGGGACTGTTCTATGGCTACACCTTC.